There are a few counts of the clone carrying this TCR beta chain. Antigen: not known. The entry originates in a study of CD8 T cells in ankylosing spondylitis. Study-level findings and limits: It was reported that disease-linked clones were significantly enriched in matched ankylosing spondylitis synovial fluid. Certain motif variants had earlier appeared in reactive arthritis synovial fluid and blood. Ankylosing spondylitis blood appeared to carry a characteristic TCR beta motif of several highly homologous variants.

The CDR3 spans 17 residues. Looked up from germline, CDR1 is MGHDK and CDR2 is SYGVNS. With 6 bases removed from V and 2 bases from J, the gap between germline ends came to 23 bases. Quantitative 5'-RACE with molecular barcodes was used to make the TCR beta libraries. TCRdb re-analysed the 5' RACE reads in MiXCR, keeping a single row per CDR3 protein. The top ten clones hold roughly 30% of a sample with approximately 140,000 distinct CDR3 sequences, 17% of them seen once. The sequencing sample was made of blood, either unsorted or a sorted T cell fraction (not recorded which). The sequence was obtained from a male donor with ankylosing spondylitis. V usage is TRBV25-1 and J usage is TRBJ2-7; D may be TRBD1 (6 bases). The CDR3 loop is CASSPIKPGPGAYEQYF. As DNA, the CDR3 is TGTGCCAGCAGCCCAATAAAACCGGGACCAGGGGCCTACGAGCAGTACTTC.